This record looks at one T cell receptor (beta chain) sequence and its context. Its target antigen remains unknown. The input lacks base qualities; no much larger clone sits a single base away. Its CDR3 holds 13 amino acids, cysteine through phenylalanine. Only CDR3 DNA remains: 39 bases, in frame from the first base. V and J lose 7 bases and 1 base, and a span of 10 bases separates them. The germline V gene yields ENHRY for CDR1 and SYGVKD for CDR2. The time point tag for this specimen amounts to: baseline before oral tofacitinib. Lesional scalp punch biopsies and peripheral blood were collected from alopecia areata patients. PBMCs were separated by density centrifugation and stained for CD3, CD4 and CD8, after which CD4+ and CD8+ T cells were sorted on a FACSAria. These data originate in a study of CD8+ T cells in alopecia areata (dated by TCRdb to 2016 to 2019). Describing the broader study: The treated patients, all with moderate-to-severe alopecia areata, were enrolled in an open-label pilot trial of oral tofacitinib given at 5 to 10 mg twice daily. Patients received tofacitinib for 6 to 18 months and were then followed off drug for 6 months to check for delayed response and recurrence. The study used high-throughput TCRbeta sequencing to examine T cell clonal expansion in alopecia areata, in both the C3H/HeJ mouse model and human patients. Scalp tissue and sorted CD4+ and CD8+ peripheral blood T cells from patchy and totalis/universalis alopecia areata patients and from healthy controls were covered by human TCRbeta sequencing. Biopsies were taken from tofacitinib-treated patients at baseline and at 4 and 24 weeks of treatment, and a later scalp biopsy was taken in several of the tofacitinib-treated patients. Clonality in the scalp was compared among normal scalp (n=4), patchy alopecia areata scalp (n=8), and alopecia totalis/universalis scalp (n=8). RNA came from the PAXgene miRNA kit for fixed scalp, the miRNeasy kit for PBMCs, and the RNeasy kit for mouse skin. Amplification of TCRbeta CDR3 regions was done by immunoSEQ multiplex PCR using 35 Vbeta forward primers and 13 Jbeta reverse primers. Broader findings and caveats from the paper: Lesional scalp, especially in alopecia totalis/universalis, showed higher clonality and more expanded CD8+ clones than normal scalp, suggesting antigenic drive. Resident alphabeta T cells in normal human skin are also sequenced, complicating scalp TCR repertoire analysis, unlike mouse skin dominated by gammadelta T cells. Shared TCR sequences between patients were less evident than in mice, which may be partly attributable to HLA diversity in the patient population.

The library was obtained by the immunoSEQ multiplex PCR assay. To provide template for TCR sequencing, every sample had RNA extracted and reverse transcribed into cDNA. First-strand cDNA was synthesized with SuperScript III using a 2:1 mix of oligo-dT and random hexamers. A synthetic immune receptor repertoire was used to measure amplification bias, and any remaining bias was corrected computationally. As for how the authors treated the data: Raw reads were preprocessed to remove errors, and CDR3 was defined according to IMGT conventions as the region from the conserved cysteine to phenylalanine. Clonality was computed by normalizing Shannon entropy by log2 of the number of productive unique TCRs and subtracting the result from 1. Scalp TCRbeta sequences were cross-referenced with sorted blood CD4 and CD8 repertoires so that the CD4 or CD8 identity of scalp clones could be inferred. TCRdb limited this immuneACCESS table to in-frame rearrangements with V and J called. A share of clones is missing; checked studies link under half to unresolved V genes, and the rest is unexplained. Clone size and V and J calls were adopted from that table, with D and trimming inferred from the DNA. The sample yields about 130,000 clones; over 50% were counted once. 3.5% to 5.5% of the sample rests with the top ten.

The TCR originated in a human donor with alopecia areata. This chain is built from TRBV10-3 and TRBJ2-5; possibly the D gene is TRBD2, per 6 matching bases. The material sequenced was CD4+ T cells sorted from blood, taken at week 0. The CDR3 reads as follows: CAIKEGSQETQYF. The nucleotide sequence is TGTGCCATCAAGGAGGGGTCCCAAGAGACCCAGTACTTC.